The next 20 T cell receptor beta chains were all read from a single sample in a study of blood T cell repertoires in COVID-19. Profiled with immunoSEQ multiplex PCR; TCRdb holds only in-frame clones, not every one. Of 170,000 or so clones listed, roughly 86% are singletons. Source material: peripheral blood. The source of these receptors is a man in his forties with active or convalescent COVID-19.

The rearrangement uses TRBV2 and TRBJ2-7; D might be TRBD1 (6 bases). Germline V gene data show CDR1 as SNHLY and CDR2 as FYNNEI. With 8 bases removed from V and 3 bases from J, the gap between germline ends came to 14 bases. The CDR3 contains 13 residues. CDR3 sequence: CASGRDTNYEQYF. In DNA form, the CDR3 reads TGTGCCAGCGGCCGGGACACTAACTACGAGCAGTACTTC.

This clone was seen a handful of times. The rearrangement links TRBV4-1 to TRBJ2-1, with D possibly matching TRBD1 (6 bases). This CDR3 has 16 residues. The germline V gene has CDR1 MGHRA and CDR2 YSYEKL. Trimming pared 0 bases from V and 6 bases from J, leaving 15 bases between. CDR3 bases: TGCGCCAGCAGCCAAGATTGGGGGCGGCGGGCCAATGAGCAGTTCTTC. Its translation: CASSQDWGRRANEQFF.

This clone occurred once. The chain employs TRBV28 and TRBJ2-5; TRBD1 agrees at 7 bases. Per the germline V gene, CDR1 is MDHEN and CDR2 is SYDVKM. This CDR3 contains 13 residues. Trimming cost V 4 bases and J 6 bases; bases outside gene matches: 5. CDR3 DNA: TGTGCCAGCAGTTCAACAGGGGTGAAGACCCAGTACTTC. Amino acid sequence: CASSSTGVKTQYF.

This rearrangement joins TRBV28 to TRBJ2-2; weak D call: TRBD2 (6 bases). Trimming cost V 3 bases and J 6 bases, with 17 bases left between them. CDR3 length: 16 residues. Germline V CDR1 and CDR2: MDHEN, SYDVKM. CDR3 nucleotides: TGTGCCAGCAGTTTTAATCCGGTAGCGGTTTCCGGGGAGCTGTTTTTT. This encodes CASSFNPVAVSGELFF.

This clone has a count of ten or more. The chain has TRBV13 and TRBJ2-7; D may be TRBD2 (6 bases). V was clipped by 2 bases and J by 6 bases, with 17 bases between them. The CDR3 extends over 15 amino acids. Germline-derived CDR1 and CDR2 are PRHDT and FYEKMQ (reference sequence). The CDR3 spells CASSLIGRGVGEQYF. Written as DNA, the CDR3 is TGTGCCAGCAGCTTAATTGGGCGGGGCGTCGGCGAGCAGTACTTC.

A word on this clone: Other DNA sequences in the same sample also yield this CDR3. The chain combines TRBV12-3 or TRBV12-4 with TRBJ1-5; no clear D. Trimming took off 3 bases at V and 2 bases at J, with 5 bases between the two ends. The CDR3 sequence is 13 residues long. The DNA for the CDR3 is TGTGCCAGCAGTTTTTCTGGCAATCAGCCCCAGCATTTT. Protein product: CASSFSGNQPQHF.

The gene calls are TRBV10-1 and TRBJ2-4, with TRBD1 matching 7 bases. The CDR3 totals 13 residues. Germline CDR1 is WNHNN and CDR2 is SYGVQD (reference sequence). With 5 bases clipped from V and 8 bases from J, the junction kept 6 bases outside the gene matches. The CDR3 DNA follows: TGCGCCAGCAGTAGCGACAGGGTGGACATTCAGTACTTC. It encodes CASSSDRVDIQYF.

The DNA of the CDR3 is TGTGCCAGCAGCTTAGGCGTCCCCTACAATGAGCAGTTCTTC. As protein: CASSLGVPYNEQFF. The gene calls are TRBV7-8 and TRBJ2-1, with D unclear. The CDR3 is 14 residues long. The V and J ends lost 1 base and 2 bases respectively, with 6 bases between them. From germline, CDR1 is SGHVS and CDR2 FQNEAQ.

The table lists this clone with a count of one. The genes are TRBV3-1 (or the pseudogene TRBV3-2) and TRBJ1-1, with TRBD1 matching over 7 bases. After removal of 6 bases from V and 7 bases from J, the junction contained 8 bases not matched to a gene. The CDR3 contains 13 residues. The germline V gene encodes CDR1 LGHDT and CDR2 YNNKEL (reference sequence). The CDR3 loop reads CASREGGSGEAFF. CDR3 bases: TGTGCCAGCAGGGAAGGGGGCTCTGGTGAAGCTTTCTTT.

The chain employs TRBV2 and TRBJ1-5, with D perhaps matching TRBD1 (5 bases). Trimming took off 6 bases at V and 4 bases at J, with 16 bases between the two ends. The CDR3 loop spans 15 amino acids. Per the germline V gene, CDR1 is SNHLY and CDR2 is FYNNEI. The DNA of the CDR3 is TGTGCCAGCAGGGCAGGGACTGGGGAGAATCAGCCCCAGCATTTT. Its translation: CASRAGTGENQPQHF. Combining the CDR3 with reference TRBV2 and TRBJ1-5 gives the whole variable domain EPEVTQTPSHQVTQMGQEVILRCVPISNHLYFYWYRQILGQKVEFLVSFYNNEISEKSEIFDDQFSVERPDGSNFTLKIRSTKLEDSAMYFCASRAGTGENQPQHFGDGTRLSIL.

The chain recombines TRBV6-5 with TRBJ1-2; D uncertain. The V gene lost 2 bases and the J gene lost 4 bases, with 5 bases spanning the gap. CDR3 size: 12 residues. In germline, CDR1 is MNHEY, CDR2 SVGAGI. The CDR3, as DNA: TGTGCCAGCAGTTACATCGGCTATGGCTACACCTTC. This gives the protein CASSYIGYGYTF.

Of note for this clone: This CDR3 is also generated by other DNA sequences in the sample. The genes are TRBV11-2 and TRBJ2-3; a weak D match, TRBD1 (6 bases). Germline CDR1 reads SGHAT; CDR2 reads FQNNGV. Trimming took 5 bases from V and 0 from J, leaving 12 bases between them. There are 15 residues in the CDR3. The CDR3 DNA reads as TGTGCCAGCAGCCTAAGACAGGCAAGCACAGATACGCAGTATTTT. Translation gives CASSLRQASTDTQYF.

V gene TRBV28 combines with J gene TRBJ1-5; D ambiguous. Germline values: CDR1 MDHEN, CDR2 SYDVKM. This CDR3 is built from 12 residues. The V end was cut by 4 bases, the J end by 6 bases, with 7 bases between. In DNA form, the CDR3 reads TGTGCCAGCAGTTCCCGTCCTCAGCCCCAGCATTTT. Amino acids: CASSSRPQPQHF.

V usage is TRBV19 and J usage is TRBJ1-1; TRBD1 matches at 8 bases. V was clipped by 6 bases and J by 3 bases; unmatched bases: 12. The CDR3 contains 16 residues. Germline V lookup: CDR1 LNHDA, CDR2 SQIVND (reference sequence). CDR3 nucleotides: TGTGCCAGTAGAATCGGAATACAGGGGGGGTACACTGAAGCTTTCTTT. Translated: CASRIGIQGGYTEAFF.

This chain links TRBV9 with TRBJ1-3; D is possibly TRBD1 (6 bases). CDR1 and CDR2 (germline): SGDLS, YYNGEE. There are 14 residues in the CDR3. With 4 bases removed from V and 0 bases from J, the gap between germline ends came to 8 bases. For the CDR3, the DNA is TGTGCCAGCAGCCGGGACAACTCTGGAAACACCATATATTTT. This sequence encodes CASSRDNSGNTIYF.

The V and J genes are TRBV28 and TRBJ1-1, with 8 bases fitting TRBD1. Germline-derived CDR1 and CDR2 are MDHEN and SYDVKM. The CDR3 has 11 residues. With V trimmed by 3 bases and J by 11 bases, 2 bases remained unmatched. CDR3 residues: CASSFNRGAFF. The CDR3 DNA reads as TGTGCCAGCAGTTTTAACAGGGGGGCTTTCTTT.

This chain connects TRBV5-5 to TRBJ2-3; TRBD1 agrees at 8 bases. The CDR3 runs 16 residues. Germline V gene lookup returns CDR1 SGHKS and CDR2 YYEKEE (reference sequence). With V trimmed by 4 bases and J by 3 bases, 10 bases remained unmatched. The CDR3 reads CASSKKQGVATDTQYF. Written as DNA, the CDR3 is TGTGCCAGCAGCAAAAAACAGGGGGTGGCGACAGATACGCAGTATTTT.

The genes are TRBV5-1 and TRBJ2-3; D is uncertain. The germline V and J ends were trimmed by 1 base and 6 bases, with 9 bases remaining between them. The germline gives CDR1 SGHRS, CDR2 YFSETQ. This CDR3 has 13 amino acids. CDR3 DNA: TGCGCCAGCAGCTTGACACCGGAGGATACGCAGTATTTT. As protein: CASSLTPEDTQYF.

In this sample, this clone turned up a few times. The chain carries TRBV29-1 and TRBJ1-5; TRBD1 might be the D (5 bases). Germline V gene data show CDR1 as SQVTM and CDR2 as ANQGSEA. This CDR3 region has 13 residues. V was trimmed by 4 bases and J by 3 bases, leaving 10 bases between them. CDR3: CSVADNPNQPQHF. CDR3 DNA sequence: TGCAGCGTTGCGGACAATCCCAATCAGCCCCAGCATTTT.

J is TRBJ2-1 and V is TRBV5-4; TRBD2 is a possible D gene (6 bases). V lost 3 bases, J lost 6 bases, and 7 bases lay in between. The germline gives CDR1 SGHNT, CDR2 YYREEE (reference sequence). The CDR3 totals 12 residues. DNA of the CDR3: TGTGCCAGCAGCTGGGGAGGCAATGAGCAGTTCTTC. The encoded protein is CASSWGGNEQFF.